This T cell receptor (beta chain) was sequenced in a study of neoadjuvant anti-PD-1 for oral cavity cancer. As for the study in general: Around day 43, patients without progression received a fourth nivolumab dose before surgery. Study-wide findings and caveats: Higher pretreatment Treg/Th17 ratios tracked higher pretreatment blood clonality.

No culture or expansion preceded analysis of these blood cells. PBMC libraries mostly used roughly 500 ng of input genomic DNA, with six replicates per sample. The data were produced by immunoSEQ multiplex PCR, yet TCRdb's version contains in-frame clones alone and is incomplete. The table has about 79,000 clones, around four fifths seen once. To note about this clone: Antigen specificity is unknown.

The ends lost 6 bases at V and 2 bases at J; junction bases unmatched: 5. The CDR3 length is 14 residues. Germline values: CDR1 SGHTA, CDR2 FQGTGA. The rearrangement links TRBV7-3 to TRBJ2-7, with 9 nucleotides matching TRBD1. The sequencing used PBMCs, collected before nivolumab (anti-PD-1) treatment. The origin of this receptor is a person between 40 and 85 years old with oral cavity squamous cell carcinoma. DNA of the CDR3: TGTGCCAGCAGTCCGGGACAGGGTGCCTACGAGCAGTACTTC. Translating gives CASSPGQGAYEQYF.